Presented here are 17 T cell receptor beta chains from one specimen sequenced in a study of T cell repertoires in aging, cancer and after chemotherapy. The template was genomic DNA from peripheral blood, not RNA. Rearranged V-D-J TRB sequences were amplified with a mixed TRB-A/B primer pool. TCRdb analysed the multiplex PCR reads with MiXCR anew, one entry per CDR3 protein. The data show 1,500 to 2,000 distinct CDR3 sequences, with 55% seen just once and 5.5% to 7.5% held by the top ten. Sequenced: blood. The source of these receptors is a human donor with a solid tumor.

V and J are TRBV20-1 and TRBJ1-2; a weak D match, TRBD1 (5 bases). The germline V gene has CDR1 DFQATT and CDR2 SNEGSKA (reference sequence). This CDR3 has 16 residues. The V end was cut by 3 bases, the J end by 2 bases, with 19 bases between. The CDR3, as DNA: TGCAGTGCTAGTACCATTGGGGGAAGGAGGAACTATGGCTACACCTTC. Translated: CSASTIGGRRNYGYTF.

J is TRBJ2-5 and V is TRBV20-1, with D uncertain. Trimming cost V 6 bases and J 0 bases, with 8 bases left between them. CDR1 is DFQATT, CDR2 SNEGSKA, per germline (reference sequence). CDR3 length: 12 amino acids. Written as DNA, the CDR3 is TGCAGTGCCAAGGACCACCAAGAGACCCAGTACTTC. It specifies CSAKDHQETQYF.

The rearrangement uses TRBV7-9 and TRBJ1-2, with 7 positions matching TRBD1. CDR1 is SEHNR, CDR2 FQNEAQ, per germline (reference sequence). The CDR3 sequence is 13 residues long. The J segment lost 8 bases and the V segment lost 1 base, leaving 4 bases of the junction unmatched. The CDR3 spells CASSLGTGRGYTF. CDR3 coding DNA: TGTGCCAGCAGCTTAGGGACAGGTCGCGGCTACACCTTC.

V is TRBV28 and J is TRBJ1-5; the D gene is possibly TRBD1 (5 bases). The CDR3 runs to 14 residues. V lost 3 bases, J lost 5 bases, and 11 bases lay in between. Germline assignment: CDR1 MDHEN and CDR2 SYDVKM. The CDR3 sequence: CASSFIGEYQPQHF. CDR3 bases: TGTGCCAGCAGTTTTATAGGGGAATATCAGCCCCAGCATTTT.

The chain uses TRBV15 and TRBJ1-1, with D unclear. Trimming left V 0 bases short and J 5 bases short, with 16 bases between. Per the germline V gene, CDR1 is LNHNV and CDR2 is YYDKDF (reference sequence). The CDR3 is made up of 16 amino acids. The CDR3 DNA follows: TGTGCCACCAGCAGAGATCCGGTTGAGAAGCGGACTGAAGCTTTCTTT. Protein: CATSRDPVEKRTEAFF.

This chain links TRBV6-2 or TRBV6-3 with TRBJ1-2; D may be TRBD1 (5 bases). V shed 2 bases and J shed 2 bases, with 6 bases lying between them. Germline assignment: CDR1 MNHEY and CDR2 SVGEGT. The length of the CDR3 is 13 residues. Here the CDR3 DNA reads TGTGCCAGCAGTTACCGGGACAACTATGGCTACACCTTC. This encodes CASSYRDNYGYTF.

The V and J genes are TRBV6-1 and TRBJ1-1; D gene unclear. CDR3 length equals 13 residues. Looked up from germline, CDR1 is MNHNS and CDR2 is SASEGT. The germline V and J ends were trimmed by 4 bases and 10 bases, with 16 bases remaining between them. As DNA, the CDR3 is TGTGCCAGCAGTGTAACAGCGAACTCTGGAGCTTTCTTT. It translates to CASSVTANSGAFF.

This clonotype occurred a few times. The rearrangement uses TRBV29-1 and TRBJ1-1, with D hard to call. CDR3 length equals 13 residues. The V gene's germline CDR1 is SQVTM and CDR2 ANQGSEA. The V end was cut by 6 bases, the J end by 1 base, with 12 bases between. CDR3 sequence reads: CSVNWGPNTEAFF. CDR3 coding DNA: TGCAGCGTCAACTGGGGTCCGAACACTGAAGCTTTCTTT.

The J gene is TRBJ1-5, the V gene TRBV6-5; D unresolved. Deletions cut 5 bases from V and 7 bases from J, with 15 bases between. Per the germline V gene, CDR1 is MNHEY and CDR2 is SVGAGI. The CDR3 has 14 residues. As DNA, the CDR3 is TGTGCCAGCAGTCCAGCAAGGCATTTGCAGCCCCAGCATTTT. Translating gives CASSPARHLQPQHF.

Notes on this clonotype: Mismatch with germline at one junction end may stem from a read error. The rearrangement joins TRBV20-1 to TRBJ2-7; a weak D match, TRBD1 (5 bases). The CDR3 has 12 amino acids. Germline CDR1 is DFQATT and CDR2 is SNEGSKA (reference sequence). Here the CDR3 reads CSARSPGYEQNF. For the CDR3, the DNA is TGCAGTGCTAGAAGCCCAGGGTACGAGCAGAACTTC.

This clonotype appeared a few times. The V gene is TRBV20-1, the J gene TRBJ2-7; D gene unclear. V lost 2 bases to trimming and J lost 3 bases, with 11 bases between them. Germline CDR1 is DFQATT and CDR2 is SNEGSKA (reference sequence). The CDR3 has 13 amino acids. CDR3 sequence (DNA): TGCAGTGCTAGACGAACAACTGACTACGAGCAGTACTTC. Translating gives CSARRTTDYEQYF.

In this sample, this clonotype turned up a few times. The J gene is TRBJ1-6, the V gene TRBV27; D is unclear. The CDR3 sequence is 13 residues long. Trimming shortened V by 4 bases and J by 6 bases, and 7 bases separated the two germline ends. CDR1 is MNHEY and CDR2 is SMNVEV in the germline V gene (reference sequence). The CDR3 sequence: CASSYSVNSPLHF. CDR3 nucleotide sequence: TGTGCCAGCAGTTATTCGGTTAATTCACCCCTCCACTTT.

The chain has TRBV6-1 and TRBJ2-7; D is possibly TRBD1 (6 bases). The CDR3 is made up of 14 amino acids. Between the trimmed V and J ends, which lost 5 bases and 0 bases, there was a span of 11 bases. Germline V gene data show CDR1 as MNHNS and CDR2 as SASEGT. This CDR3 reads CASSPRGGSYEQYF. As DNA, the CDR3 is TGTGCCAGCAGTCCCAGGGGCGGCTCCTACGAGCAGTACTTC.

J is TRBJ1-5 and V is TRBV29-1; no definite D call. Germline V gene data show CDR1 as SQVTM and CDR2 as ANQGSEA. The V end lost 4 bases, the J end lost 3 bases, and 13 bases lay between the germline ends. CDR3 length: 14 residues. In nucleotides, the CDR3 is TGCAGCGTTGTCGCGACGGACCCCAATCAGCCCCAGCATTTT. It specifies CSVVATDPNQPQHF. The full variable domain, rest sourced from reference TRBV29-1 and TRBJ1-5, is SAVISQKPSRDICQRGTSLTIQCQVDSQVTMMFWYRQQPGQSLTLIATANQGSEATYESGFVIDKFPISRPNLTFSTLTVSNMSPEDSSIYLCSVVATDPNQPQHFGDGTRLSIL.

The V and J genes are TRBV6-6 and TRBJ2-7; no definite D call. V dropped 0 bases and J dropped 1 base, with 7 bases sitting between them. Per germline, CDR1 MNHNY and CDR2 SVGAGI (reference sequence). The CDR3 sequence is 14 residues long. This CDR3 reads CASSYSAGSYEQYF. Written as DNA, the CDR3 is TGTGCCAGCAGTTACTCGGCAGGATCCTACGAGCAGTACTTC.

In its sample, this clonotype was seen a few times. The V gene is TRBV7-3, the J gene TRBJ2-1; TRBD2 matches at 9 bases. The CDR3 contains 17 residues. J gave up 6 bases and V 5 bases, and 14 bases lay outside the gene matches. The germline V gene encodes CDR1 SGHTA and CDR2 FQGTGA. CDR3 region: CASSPRGAGGPSNEQFF. The CDR3 coding sequence is TGTGCCAGCAGCCCCCGCGGCGCGGGAGGGCCCTCCAATGAGCAGTTCTTC.

This chain connects TRBV6-4 to TRBJ2-1; 7 bases line up with TRBD2. Germline V lookup: CDR1 MRHNA, CDR2 SNTAGT. This CDR3 comprises 15 residues. The J segment lost 3 bases and the V segment lost 6 bases, leaving 8 bases of the junction unmatched. Here the CDR3 DNA reads TGTGCCAGCAGCTCGGGGGGTCGGGTCTACAATGAGCAGTTCTTC. Encoded protein: CASSSGGRVYNEQFF.